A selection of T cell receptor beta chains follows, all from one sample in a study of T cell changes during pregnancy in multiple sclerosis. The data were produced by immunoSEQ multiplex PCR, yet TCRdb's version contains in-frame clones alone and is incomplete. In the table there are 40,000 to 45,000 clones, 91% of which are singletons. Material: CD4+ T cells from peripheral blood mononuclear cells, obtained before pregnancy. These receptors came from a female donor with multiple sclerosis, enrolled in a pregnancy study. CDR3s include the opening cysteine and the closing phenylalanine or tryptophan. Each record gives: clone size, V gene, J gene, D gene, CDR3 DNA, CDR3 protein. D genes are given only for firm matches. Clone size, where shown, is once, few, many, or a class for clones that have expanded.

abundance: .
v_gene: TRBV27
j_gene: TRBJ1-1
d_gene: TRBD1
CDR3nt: TGTGCCAGCAGCCCTTCACAGGGGTATACCCCCATGAACACTGAAGCTTTCTTT
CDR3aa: CASSPSQGYTPMNTEAFF

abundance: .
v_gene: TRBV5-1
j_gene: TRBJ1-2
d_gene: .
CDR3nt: TGCGCCAGCAGCCCTGGGGTGAACAGGGTACATGGCTACACCTTC
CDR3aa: CASSPGVNRVHGYTF

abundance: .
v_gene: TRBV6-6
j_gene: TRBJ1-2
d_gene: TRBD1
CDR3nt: TGTGCCAGCAGTCTATCCGGACAGGGAAGGAACTATGGCTACACCTTC
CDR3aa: CASSLSGQGRNYGYTF

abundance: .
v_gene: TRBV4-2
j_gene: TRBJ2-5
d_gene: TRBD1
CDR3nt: TGTGCCAGCAGCCCCAGACAGGGAGAGGGAGAGACCCAGTACTTC
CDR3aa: CASSPRQGEGETQYF

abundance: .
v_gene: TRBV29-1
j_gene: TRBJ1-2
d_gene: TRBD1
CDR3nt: TGCAGCGTTTTCGATCGGGACAGGTCGTCACGCACCTTC
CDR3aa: CSVFDRDRSSRTF

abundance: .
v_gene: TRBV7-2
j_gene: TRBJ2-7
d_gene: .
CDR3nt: TGTGCCAGCAGCCCCAACTACGAGCAGTACTTC
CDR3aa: CASSPNYEQYF

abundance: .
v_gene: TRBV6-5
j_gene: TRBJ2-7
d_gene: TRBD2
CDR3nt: TGTGCCAGCAGTTCCCTCCCGAGCGGGGGGGACTACGAGCAGTACTTC
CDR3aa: CASSSLPSGGDYEQYF

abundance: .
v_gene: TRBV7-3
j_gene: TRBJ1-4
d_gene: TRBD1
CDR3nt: TGTGCCAGCAGCTTACGACAGGGAGGAAAACTGTTTTTT
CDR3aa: CASSLRQGGKLFF

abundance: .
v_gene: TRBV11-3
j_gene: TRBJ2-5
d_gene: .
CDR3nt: TGTGCCAGCAGCCGTGGACAGAGAGAGACCCAGTACTTC
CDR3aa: CASSRGQRETQYF

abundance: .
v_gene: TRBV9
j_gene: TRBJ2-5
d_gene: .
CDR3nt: TGTGCCAGCAGCGTAGGACCCGGACAGTCAGAGACCCAGTACTTC
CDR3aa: CASSVGPGQSETQYF

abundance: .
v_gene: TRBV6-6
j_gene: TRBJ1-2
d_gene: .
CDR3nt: TGTGCCAGCAGTTACGGGGCGGGGAGCCGGGATGGCTACACCTTC
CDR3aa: CASSYGAGSRDGYTF

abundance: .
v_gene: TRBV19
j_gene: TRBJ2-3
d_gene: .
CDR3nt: TGTGCCAGTAGTTCTAATGGGGAGGATACGCAGTATTTT
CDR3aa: CASSSNGEDTQYF

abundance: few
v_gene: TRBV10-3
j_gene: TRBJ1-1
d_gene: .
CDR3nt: TGTGCCATCATCAGGGAACCGAACACTGAAGCTTTCTTT
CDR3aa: CAIIREPNTEAFF

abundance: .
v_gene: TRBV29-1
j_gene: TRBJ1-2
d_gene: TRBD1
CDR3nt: TGCAGCGCCCGTCCAGGGACAGAGTTTTCCCTCGGCTATGGCTACACCTTC
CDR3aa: CSARPGTEFSLGYGYTF

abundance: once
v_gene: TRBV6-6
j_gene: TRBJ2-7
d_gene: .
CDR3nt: TGTGCCAGCAGTTACTTCCGGGACATCCCCTACGAGCAGTACTTC
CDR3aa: CASSYFRDIPYEQYF

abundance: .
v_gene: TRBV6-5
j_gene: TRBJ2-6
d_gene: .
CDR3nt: TGTGCCAGCAGAACAGGGTTCTCTGGGGCCAACGTCCTGACTTTC
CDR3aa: CASRTGFSGANVLTF

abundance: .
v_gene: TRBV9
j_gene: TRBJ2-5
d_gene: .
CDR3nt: TGTGCCAGCAGCTCACTTAGCGGTGGGAAAGAGACCCAGTACTTC
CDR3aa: CASSSLSGGKETQYF

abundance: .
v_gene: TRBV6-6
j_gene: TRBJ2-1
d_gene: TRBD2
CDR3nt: TGTGCCAGCAGGCCACTTAGCGGGGGGGAGAATGAGCAGTTCTTC
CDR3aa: CASRPLSGGENEQFF

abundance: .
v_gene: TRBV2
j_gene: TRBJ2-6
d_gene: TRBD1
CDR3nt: TGTGCCAGCAGGACAGGGGGCTCTGGGGCCAACGTCCTGACTTTC
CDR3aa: CASRTGGSGANVLTF

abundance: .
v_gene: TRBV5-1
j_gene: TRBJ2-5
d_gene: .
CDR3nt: TGCGCCAGCAGCTTGTCGGGGGTGTCGAAAGAGACCCAGTACTTC
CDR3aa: CASSLSGVSKETQYF

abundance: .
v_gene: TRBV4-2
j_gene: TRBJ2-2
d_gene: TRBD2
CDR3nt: TGTGCCAGCAGACTAGCGGGGGGGCCCGGCACCGGGGAGCTGTTTTTT
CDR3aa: CASRLAGGPGTGELFF

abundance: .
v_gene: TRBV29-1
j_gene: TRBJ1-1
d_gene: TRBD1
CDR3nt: TGCAGCCTCGTCCCAGGGGGAGGCACTGAAGCTTTCTTT
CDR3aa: CSLVPGGGTEAFF

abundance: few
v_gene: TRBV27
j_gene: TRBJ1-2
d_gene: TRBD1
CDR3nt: TGTGCCAGCGGACGACAGGGGGCGCAGGGTGGCTACACCTTC
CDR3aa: CASGRQGAQGGYTF

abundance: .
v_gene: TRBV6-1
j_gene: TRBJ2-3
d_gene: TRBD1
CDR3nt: TGTGCCAGCAGGGAGGACAGGGGGCCATCAGATACGCAGTATTTT
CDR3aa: CASREDRGPSDTQYF

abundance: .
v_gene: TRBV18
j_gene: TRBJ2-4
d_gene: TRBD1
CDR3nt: TGTGCCAGCTCACCAGTTGCCGGGACAGCCATAAACATTCAGTACTTC
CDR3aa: CASSPVAGTAINIQYF

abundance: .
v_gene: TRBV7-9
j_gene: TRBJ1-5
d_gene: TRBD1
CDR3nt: TGTGCCAGCAGCTTCGGGACAGGCAATCAGCCCCAGCATTTT
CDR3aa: CASSFGTGNQPQHF

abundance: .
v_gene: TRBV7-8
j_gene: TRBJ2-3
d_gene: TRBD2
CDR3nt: TGTGCCAGCAGTCCTCGGACTAGCGGGGGGTCAGATACGCAGTATTTT
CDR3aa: CASSPRTSGGSDTQYF